Listed below are T cell receptor beta chains from one sample, sequenced in a study of blood T cells in healthy people across ages. In TCRdb, the 5' RACE reads were re-called with MiXCR into one record per CDR3 protein. The sample lists about 770,000 distinct CDR3 sequences; around 43% were seen once. Sequenced material: blood. Receptors were obtained from a man aged 60 to 75 in good health. Both conserved end residues are part of each CDR3. Each record gives: V gene, clone size, J gene, D gene, CDR3 DNA, CDR3 protein. The D gene is left open where the match is weak. Part of the rows lack a size; the others show once, few, many or a class for expanded clones.

v_gene: TRBV6-5
abundance: NA
j_gene: TRBJ2-3
d_gene: TRBD1
CDR3nt: TGTGCCAGCAGGTCACAGGGGGTGCGCACAGATACGCAGTATTTT
CDR3aa: CASRSQGVRTDTQYF

v_gene: TRBV7-2
abundance: many
j_gene: TRBJ2-1
d_gene: TRBD2
CDR3nt: TGTGCCAGCAGCTTCGGACTAGCGGGGGGGCCGGGATCCTACAATGAGCAGTTCTTC
CDR3aa: CASSFGLAGGPGSYNEQFF

v_gene: TRBV20-1
abundance: NA
j_gene: TRBJ2-5
d_gene: TRBD2
CDR3nt: TGCAGTGCTAGTGCAGCTAGCGGGGGGGCAGAGACCCAGTACTTC
CDR3aa: CSASAASGGAETQYF

v_gene: TRBV9
abundance: NA
j_gene: TRBJ2-5
d_gene: TRBD2
CDR3nt: TGTGCCAGCAGCGTCGGCGGGGGGGAATCAGAGACCCAGTACTTC
CDR3aa: CASSVGGGESETQYF

v_gene: TRBV20-1
abundance: NA
j_gene: TRBJ2-3
d_gene: NA
CDR3nt: TGCAGTGCCCGAGCACACCAAACCCCGACAGATACGCAGTATTTT
CDR3aa: CSARAHQTPTDTQYF

v_gene: TRBV23-1
abundance: NA
j_gene: TRBJ1-5
d_gene: NA
CDR3nt: TGCGCCAGCAGTCAATCCGAAGGCGGGATTCATCAGCCCCAGCATTTT
CDR3aa: CASSQSEGGIHQPQHF

v_gene: TRBV5-1
abundance: NA
j_gene: TRBJ1-5
d_gene: NA
CDR3nt: TGCGCCAGCAGCTTTTCCAGTGATCAGCCCCAGCATTTT
CDR3aa: CASSFSSDQPQHF

v_gene: TRBV27
abundance: few
j_gene: TRBJ1-4
d_gene: TRBD1
CDR3nt: TGTGCCAGCAGTCGGGGACAGCTTAATGAAAAACTGTTTTTT
CDR3aa: CASSRGQLNEKLFF

v_gene: TRBV5-5
abundance: few
j_gene: TRBJ1-6
d_gene: NA
CDR3nt: TGTGCCAGCAGCTCCGGGACGGTCAATTCACCCCTCCACTTT
CDR3aa: CASSSGTVNSPLHF

v_gene: TRBV6-5
abundance: NA
j_gene: TRBJ2-1
d_gene: NA
CDR3nt: TGTGCCAGCAGTTACGGGGCCCCTCCGTCCTACAATGAGCAGTTCTTC
CDR3aa: CASSYGAPPSYNEQFF

v_gene: TRBV12-3/TRBV12-4
abundance: NA
j_gene: TRBJ2-6
d_gene: NA
CDR3nt: TGTGCCAGCAGCAAGAGCTCTGGGGCCAACGCCCTGACTTTC
CDR3aa: CASSKSSGANALTF

v_gene: TRBV20-1
abundance: few
j_gene: TRBJ2-7
d_gene: NA
CDR3nt: TGCAGTGCCCAACGCCCATCCTCCTACGAGCAGTACTTC
CDR3aa: CSAQRPSSYEQYF

v_gene: TRBV5-1
abundance: NA
j_gene: TRBJ2-5
d_gene: TRBD1
CDR3nt: TGCGCCAGCAGCTTGGGTTGGGACAGGGGGCCGGAGACCCAGTACTTC
CDR3aa: CASSLGWDRGPETQYF

v_gene: TRBV7-9
abundance: NA
j_gene: TRBJ2-1
d_gene: NA
CDR3nt: TGTGCCAGCAGCTTAAGGGGGGGGACAGCCAAACGTTACAATGAGCAGTTCTTC
CDR3aa: CASSLRGGTAKRYNEQFF

v_gene: TRBV12-3/TRBV12-4
abundance: few
j_gene: TRBJ1-1
d_gene: NA
CDR3nt: TGTGCCAGCAGTTCGGGGGGGGGGAACACTGAAGCTTTCTTT
CDR3aa: CASSSGGGNTEAFF

v_gene: TRBV4-3
abundance: NA
j_gene: TRBJ1-2
d_gene: TRBD1
CDR3nt: TGCGCCGGCAGCCGAAACCTACAGGGGCGTGGGGGCTACACCTTC
CDR3aa: CAGSRNLQGRGGYTF

v_gene: TRBV12-3/TRBV12-4
abundance: once
j_gene: TRBJ2-1
d_gene: TRBD2
CDR3nt: TGTGCCAGCAGTTTCCCGACTAGCGGGAGGGCCTTTCGGTTCTTC
CDR3aa: CASSFPTSGRAFRFF